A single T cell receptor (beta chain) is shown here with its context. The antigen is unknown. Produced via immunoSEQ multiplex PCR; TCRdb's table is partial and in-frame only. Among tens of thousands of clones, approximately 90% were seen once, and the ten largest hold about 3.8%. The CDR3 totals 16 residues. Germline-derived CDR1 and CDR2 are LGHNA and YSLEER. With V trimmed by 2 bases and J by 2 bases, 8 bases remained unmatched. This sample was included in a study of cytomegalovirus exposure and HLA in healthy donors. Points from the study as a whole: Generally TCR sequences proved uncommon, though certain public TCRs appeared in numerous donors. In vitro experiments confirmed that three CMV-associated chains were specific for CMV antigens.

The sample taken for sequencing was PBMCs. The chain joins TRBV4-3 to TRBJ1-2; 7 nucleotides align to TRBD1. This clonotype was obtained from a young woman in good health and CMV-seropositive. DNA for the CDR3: TGCGCCAGCAGCCAATTTTGGGCAGGGGGGAACTATGGCTACACCTTC. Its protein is CASSQFWAGGNYGYTF.